This entry is about one T cell receptor (beta chain). This sample is drawn from a study of blood T cell repertoires in COVID-19. Whole-study context: Both acute and convalescent COVID-19 samples were obtained from the United States, Italy and Spain. PBMCs, B-cell-depleted T cells, or T cells were the source of the cDNA or gDNA that made up the material.

From germline, CDR1 is MGHRA and CDR2 YSYEKL. J was trimmed by 6 bases and V by 4 bases; bases with no gene match: 6. The CDR3 has 15 residues. Per the original data handling: Reference gene primer amplification gave estimated nucleated cell counts. Sequenced by immunoSEQ multiplex PCR; TCRdb stores in-frame clones only, minus some. V, J and clone size are those of that table, while D and trimming were read from the DNA. The sample records about 120,000 clones, around 80% being singletons. The source is a woman of 80 years or more with acute or convalescent COVID-19. The sequenced sample consisted of peripheral blood. The chain is built from TRBV4-1 and TRBJ1-4, with 9 bases identical to TRBD1. Here the CDR3 reads CASSLPGQGDEKLFF. The CDR3 DNA is TGCGCCAGCAGCCTACCGGGACAGGGCGATGAAAAACTGTTTTTT.